The 29 T cell receptor beta chains given below trace back to one sample, sequenced in a study of T cells in Graves' hyperthyroidism and ophthalmopathy. The TCR beta CDR3 regions underwent amplification using RNA transcripts as the source. Using the HTBI primer set, a first-round RT-PCR was run on the TCR CDR3. Using its own MiXCR run on the multiplex PCR reads, TCRdb lists one record per CDR3 protein. The sample has approximately 370,000 distinct CDR3 sequences, around 14% seen once; the top ten hold around a third. Sequencing input: blood. These receptors were taken from a woman in her thirties with Graves' hyperthyroidism.

This clonotype was detected many times. The chain has TRBV7-9 and TRBJ2-1; 7 bases line up with TRBD2. CDR1 is SEHNR, CDR2 FQNEAQ, per germline (reference sequence). The CDR3 is made up of 15 amino acids. The V gene end was trimmed by 7 bases and the J gene end by 4 bases; junction bases not matched to a gene: 10. CDR3 region: CASTALGGSYNEQFF. The CDR3 DNA reads TGTGCCAGCACCGCGCTGGGCGGGAGTTACAATGAGCAGTTCTTC.

This clonotype was found many times. This chain joins TRBV6-5 and TRBJ2-1; no clear D. Germline V gene sequence: CDR1 MNHEY, CDR2 SVGAGI. V lost 4 bases, J lost 0 bases, and 13 bases lay in between. The CDR3 length is 16 residues. The CDR3 is CASSLVAPSSYNEQFF. DNA of the CDR3: TGTGCCAGCAGTTTAGTAGCCCCTAGCTCCTACAATGAGCAGTTCTTC.

This clonotype was detected ten times or more. The chain joins TRBV6-5 to TRBJ2-2; D is uncertain. Looked up from germline, CDR1 is MNHEY and CDR2 is SVGAGI. V lost 0 bases to trimming and J lost 1 base, with 3 bases between them. This CDR3 has 14 residues. DNA of the CDR3: TGTGCCAGCAGTTACTCACTGAACACCGGGGAGCTGTTTTTT. The encoded protein is CASSYSLNTGELFF.

This clonotype was found many times. CDR3 amino acids: CASSGGHSYEQYF. DNA for the CDR3: TGCGCCAGCAGTGGCGGACATTCCTACGAGCAGTACTTC. The V gene is TRBV10-2, the J gene TRBJ2-7; possibly TRBD1 for D (5 bases). CDR3 size: 13 residues. The germline gives CDR1 WSHSY, CDR2 SAAADI. The germline V and J ends were trimmed by 4 bases and 1 base, with 8 bases remaining between them.

This clonotype was seen many times. The chain has TRBV3-1 and TRBJ1-5; D ambiguous. V was shortened by 7 bases and J by 2 bases, with 9 bases between the two germline ends. Germline CDR1 reads LGHDT; CDR2 reads YNNKEL (reference sequence). The CDR3 has 13 residues. The CDR3 region is CASNPVGNQPQHF. CDR3 DNA: TGTGCCAGCAACCCCGTGGGCAATCAGCCCCAGCATTTT.

At least ten counts were recorded for this clonotype. J is TRBJ2-5 and V is TRBV19; 9 bases agree with TRBD2. This CDR3 has 16 amino acids. Germline CDR1 reads LNHDA; CDR2 reads SQIVND (reference sequence). V was clipped by 6 bases and J by 2 bases; unmatched bases: 10. CDR3 loop: CASSDGLAKKQETQYF. As DNA, the CDR3 is TGTGCCAGTAGCGACGGACTAGCGAAGAAGCAAGAGACCCAGTACTTC.

This clonotype has ten or more counts. The CDR3 region has the DNA TGTGCCAGCAGCGGAAGACATACTTCAGGGACATACGAGCAGTACTTC. This sequence encodes CASSGRHTSGTYEQYF. The genes are TRBV7-3 and TRBJ2-7; possible D gene TRBD1, 6 bases. The CDR3 is 16 amino acids. V shed 5 bases and J shed 4 bases, with 21 bases lying between them. In germline, CDR1 is SGHTA, CDR2 FQGTGA.

This clonotype was detected ten times or more. The V gene is TRBV5-5, the J gene TRBJ1-1; no clear D gene. V was cut by 2 bases and J by 1 base, with 9 bases left in between. The germline V gene has CDR1 SGHKS and CDR2 YYEKEE (reference sequence). CDR3 size: 14 residues. The CDR3 region is CASSFLQENTEAFF. The CDR3, as DNA: TGTGCCAGCAGCTTTCTTCAGGAGAACACTGAAGCTTTCTTT.

The chain uses TRBV12-3 or TRBV12-4 and TRBJ1-1, with D unclear. The V end was cut by 2 bases, the J end by 11 bases, with 12 bases between. The CDR3 has 12 residues. CDR3 in DNA: TGTGCCAGCAGTTTACCCAAACGGGCTGCTTTCTTT. Translation gives CASSLPKRAAFF.

V is TRBV5-1 and J is TRBJ2-7; weak D call: TRBD1 (6 bases). V gave up 4 bases and J gave up 6 bases, with 17 bases separating them. Germline V gene sequence: CDR1 SGHRS, CDR2 YFSETQ. The CDR3 runs to 14 residues. The CDR3 sequence is CASSVGQPLSEQYF. CDR3 nucleotides: TGCGCCAGCAGCGTTGGACAGCCCCTTAGCGAGCAGTACTTC. The full variable domain, completed using reference TRBV5-1 and TRBJ2-7, is KAGVTQTPRYLIKTRGQQVTLSCSPISGHRSVSWYQQTPGQGLQFLFEYFSETQRNKGNFPGRFSGRQFSNSRSEMNVSTLELGDSALYLCASSVGQPLSEQYFGPGTRLTVT.

This clonotype was observed many times. The rearrangement uses TRBV28 and TRBJ2-7; 11 positions agree with TRBD2. Germline CDR1 is MDHEN and CDR2 is SYDVKM. This CDR3 has 15 residues. V trimming: 5 bases; J trimming: 9 bases; junction bases outside the gene matches: 12. The CDR3 here is CASSQPGTSGSVQYF. In DNA form, the CDR3 reads TGTGCCAGCAGTCAACCCGGGACTAGCGGTAGTGTGCAGTACTTC.

The sample holds a few counts of this clonotype. The CDR3 DNA reads as TGTGCCAGCAGCCGTGGTGCCAGGGGCAATCAGCCCCAGCATTTT. Protein sequence: CASSRGARGNQPQHF. This chain links TRBV5-8 with TRBJ1-5; perhaps TRBD1 as D (5 bases). V dropped 4 bases and J dropped 2 bases, with 13 bases sitting between them. Germline assignment: CDR1 SGHTS and CDR2 YDEGEE. The CDR3 contains 15 residues.

The V gene is TRBV24-1, the J gene TRBJ2-1, with 8 bases fitting TRBD2. Germline V gene lookup returns CDR1 KGHDR and CDR2 SFDVKD. The length of the CDR3 is 15 residues. Trimming at V came to 7 bases and at J to 0 bases, leaving 4 bases not matched to a gene. The CDR3, as DNA: TGTGCCACCAGGTCCAGCGGGAGCTCCTACAATGAGCAGTTCTTC. This translates into CATRSSGSSYNEQFF.

This clonotype came up many times. The chain has TRBV10-2 and TRBJ2-7, with 8 bases lining up with TRBD1. V was clipped by 9 bases and J by 3 bases; unmatched bases: 16. Germline V CDR1 and CDR2: WSHSY, SAAADI. The CDR3 has 16 residues. The CDR3 nucleotides read TGCGCCAGTTCCCGAGAAGCCTACAGGGGGATCTACGAGCAGTACTTC. Residues: CASSREAYRGIYEQYF.

The chain combines TRBV12-3 or TRBV12-4 with TRBJ1-5; no definite D call. CDR3 length equals 15 residues. Trimming removed 0 bases from V and 6 bases from J, with 12 bases in between. The CDR3 nucleotides are TGTGCCAGCAGTTTAGCTACGGAGCTTAGTCAGCCCCAGCATTTT. Translating gives CASSLATELSQPQHF.

With respect to this clonotype: Just one base apart from a much larger clone, this may be a read error. The CDR3 DNA sequence: TGCAGTGCTAGGGACAGGGCGCCCTACGAGCAGTTCTTC. Translation gives CSARDRAPYEQFF. The chain uses TRBV20-1 and TRBJ2-7; 8 nucleotides agree with TRBD1. Gene TRBJ2-1 matches the end of the DNA better, so the J call may be wrong. Germline V gene data show CDR1 as DFQATT and CDR2 as SNEGSKA (reference sequence). This CDR3 has 13 residues.

This clonotype was counted only a few times. V is TRBV7-2 and J is TRBJ2-7; D may be TRBD1 or TRBD2 (5 bases each). V dropped 5 bases and J dropped 2 bases, with 13 bases sitting between them. CDR3 size: 14 residues. CDR1 SGHTA and CDR2 FQGNSA come from the germline V gene. CDR3 sequence (DNA): TGTGCCAGCAGCGAGGGACCGACAACCTACGAGCAGTACTTC. Protein sequence: CASSEGPTTYEQYF.

The sample holds many counts of this clonotype. V and J are TRBV5-5 and TRBJ2-7; 9 bases match TRBD1. V dropped 7 bases and J dropped 3; count of bases not matched to a gene: 5. CDR1 SGHKS and CDR2 YYEKEE come from the germline V gene (reference sequence). CDR3 size: 13 residues. CDR3 loop: CASGRTGDYEQYF. DNA for the CDR3: TGTGCCAGCGGGAGGACAGGGGACTACGAGCAGTACTTC.

There are a few counts of this clonotype. The chain joins TRBV7-6 to TRBJ2-3; no reliable D call. Germline lookup yields CDR1 SGHVS and CDR2 FNYEAQ. The CDR3 runs to 15 residues. With 5 bases removed from V and 0 bases from J, the gap between germline ends came to 12 bases. CDR3 nucleotide sequence: TGTGCCAGCAGCCGCGGCAGTAAGAGCACAGATACGCAGTATTTT. Amino acids: CASSRGSKSTDTQYF.

This clonotype was found many times. V is TRBV20-1 and J is TRBJ1-2; D gene uncertain. Trimming cost V 1 base and J 0 bases, with 15 bases left between them. The CDR3 has 16 amino acids. Germline-derived CDR1 and CDR2 are DFQATT and SNEGSKA (reference sequence). DNA of the CDR3: TGCAGTGCTAGAGGGAATCCAGCGTATTCTAACTATGGCTACACCTTC. Its translation is CSARGNPAYSNYGYTF.

J is TRBJ2-7 and V is TRBV30; 13 nucleotides align to TRBD2. The CDR3 has 14 amino acids. With 2 bases clipped from V and 7 bases from J, the junction kept 5 bases outside the gene matches. Germline-derived CDR1 and CDR2 are GTSNPN and SVGIG (reference sequence). CDR3 region: CAWSPGLAGLEQYF. The DNA for the CDR3 is TGTGCCTGGAGTCCGGGACTAGCGGGATTGGAGCAGTACTTC.

The rearrangement links TRBV28 to TRBJ2-7; 11 bases are a match to TRBD1. The CDR3 spans 15 residues. Germline CDR1 reads MDHEN; CDR2 reads SYDVKM. V was pared by 6 bases and J by 3 bases, with 7 bases of the junction left unmatched. CDR3 DNA sequence: TGTGCCAGCAGGGCGACCGGGACAGGGGGCTACGAGCAGTACTTC. This gives the protein CASRATGTGGYEQYF.

The chain uses TRBV11-2 and TRBJ1-3, with D uncertain. Germline CDR1 is SGHAT and CDR2 is FQNNGV. Trimming stripped 2 bases from V and 2 bases from J, with 4 bases between. The CDR3 is made up of 13 amino acids. The CDR3 region has the DNA TGTGCCAGCAGCTTAAAGGCTGGAAACACCATATATTTT. Translation gives CASSLKAGNTIYF.

The rearrangement joins TRBV5-4 to TRBJ2-3; possibly TRBD2 for D (6 bases). V was pared by 4 bases and J by 0 bases, with 24 bases between. Germline-derived CDR1 and CDR2 are SGHNT and YYREEE (reference sequence). The CDR3 contains 19 residues. CDR3 amino acids: CASSREVWTSSPSTDTQYF. CDR3 bases: TGTGCCAGCAGCAGGGAGGTCTGGACTTCATCTCCTAGCACAGATACGCAGTATTTT.

In its sample, this clonotype was seen many times. CDR3: CASSFYGVDNQPQHF. The CDR3 DNA sequence: TGTGCCAGCAGCTTTTACGGAGTAGACAATCAGCCCCAGCATTTT. The J gene is TRBJ1-5, the V gene TRBV5-6; D uncertain. Trimming shortened V by 2 bases and J by 3 bases, and 12 bases separated the two germline ends. This CDR3 is built from 15 residues. Germline V gene lookup returns CDR1 SGHDT and CDR2 YYEEEE.

This clonotype was detected ten times or more. The chain is built from TRBV27 and TRBJ2-7, with a weak D call TRBD1 (6 bases). The CDR3 is 13 amino acids. Trimming took 6 bases from V and 9 from J, leaving 18 bases between them. Germline-derived CDR1 and CDR2 are MNHEY and SMNVEV (reference sequence). CDR3 loop: CASSSPDRLAQYF. The CDR3 nucleotides read TGTGCCAGCAGCTCCCCCGACAGGCTAGCGCAGTACTTC.

The genes are TRBV20-1 and TRBJ2-2, with TRBD2 matching 11 bases. The length of the CDR3 is 15 residues. Losses at the gene ends were 6 bases for V and 3 bases for J; bases not matched to a gene: 6. CDR1 is DFQATT, CDR2 SNEGSKA, per germline (reference sequence). This CDR3 reads CSAHGTSGYTGELFF. DNA of the CDR3: TGCAGTGCGCACGGGACTAGCGGATACACCGGGGAGCTGTTTTTT.

This clonotype was seen a few times. This chain joins TRBV20-1 and TRBJ1-5, with D perhaps TRBD1 (5 bases). The CDR3 covers 12 residues. Looked up from germline, CDR1 is DFQATT and CDR2 is SNEGSKA (reference sequence). Trimming took 3 bases from V and 4 from J, leaving 7 bases between them. The CDR3 sequence: CSASRVNQPQHF. The CDR3 region has the DNA TGCAGTGCTAGCAGGGTTAATCAGCCCCAGCATTTT.

In the case of this clonotype: This could be a read error, since a much larger clone is one nucleotide away. CDR3 coding DNA: TGTGCCAGCAGACTAGTGTCCAGTTACAATGAGCAGTTCTTC. This sequence encodes CASRLVSSYNEQFF. The chain combines TRBV2 with TRBJ2-1; a weak D match, TRBD2 (5 bases). V lost 6 bases and J lost 4, with 13 bases in between. Per the germline V gene, CDR1 is SNHLY and CDR2 is FYNNEI. The CDR3 runs 14 residues.